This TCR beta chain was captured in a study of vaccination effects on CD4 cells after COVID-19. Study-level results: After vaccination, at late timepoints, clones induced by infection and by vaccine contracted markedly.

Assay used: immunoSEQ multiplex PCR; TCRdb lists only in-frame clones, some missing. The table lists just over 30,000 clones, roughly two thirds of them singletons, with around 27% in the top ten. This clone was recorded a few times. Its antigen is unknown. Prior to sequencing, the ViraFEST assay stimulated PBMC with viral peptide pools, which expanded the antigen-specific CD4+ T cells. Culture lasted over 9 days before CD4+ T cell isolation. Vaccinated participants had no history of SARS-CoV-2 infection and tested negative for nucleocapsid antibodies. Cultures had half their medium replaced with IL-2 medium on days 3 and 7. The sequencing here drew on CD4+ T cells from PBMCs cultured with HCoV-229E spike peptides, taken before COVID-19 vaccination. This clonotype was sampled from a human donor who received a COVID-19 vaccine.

DNA for the CDR3: TGCGCCAGCAGCCAAGATCCCAGTTCCACTAACTATGGCTACACCTTC. Translation: CASSQDPSSTNYGYTF. The rearrangement uses TRBV4-3 and TRBJ1-2; D call uncertain. V lost 0 bases, J lost 0 bases, and 11 bases lay in between. Germline CDR1 LGHNA, CDR2 YSLEER. The CDR3 loop spans 16 amino acids.